Below, one T cell receptor (beta chain) is given with its context. This specimen comes from a study of cytomegalovirus exposure and HLA in healthy donors. Germline V gene sequence: CDR1 LNHNV, CDR2 YYDKDF (reference sequence). The CDR3 loop spans 17 amino acids. Trimming shortened V by 1 base and J by 0 bases, and 12 bases separated the two germline ends. Libraries were prepared by immunoSEQ multiplex PCR; TCRdb keeps only in-frame clonotypes and omits some of them. The table lists some 170,000 clones, 96% of them singletons, with about 0.89% in the top ten. This chain uses TRBV15 with TRBJ1-4; D might be TRBD1 (6 bases). The sample was PBMCs. This TCR came from a woman under 30 in good health and CMV-seronegative. DNA of the CDR3: TGTGCCACCAGCAGAGGTGGGGGGGCTGCAACTAATGAAAAACTGTTTTTT. Translating gives CATSRGGGAATNEKLFF.